This T cell receptor beta chain was identified in a study of blood T cell repertoires in COVID-19. Study information: The samples span acute and convalescent COVID-19 from the United States, Italy and Spain.

The germline V gene has CDR1 SGHDT and CDR2 YYEEEE. V dropped 0 bases and J dropped 9; count of bases not matched to a gene: 4. This CDR3 comprises 15 residues. The table came from immunoSEQ multiplex PCR; TCRdb's copy has only in-frame clones and leaves some out. The data contain over 100,000 clones, around nine tenths of them singletons. Followed over time, Seattle patients had been enrolled while infection was active. The genes are TRBV5-6 and TRBJ2-1, with 12 positions matching TRBD2. Input material: peripheral blood. The sequence came from a woman in her seventies with COVID-19, enrolled during active disease. The CDR3 region has the DNA TGTGCCAGCAGCTTGGCTAGCGGGGGGGCCCTTGAGCAGTTCTTC. This translates into CASSLASGGALEQFF.